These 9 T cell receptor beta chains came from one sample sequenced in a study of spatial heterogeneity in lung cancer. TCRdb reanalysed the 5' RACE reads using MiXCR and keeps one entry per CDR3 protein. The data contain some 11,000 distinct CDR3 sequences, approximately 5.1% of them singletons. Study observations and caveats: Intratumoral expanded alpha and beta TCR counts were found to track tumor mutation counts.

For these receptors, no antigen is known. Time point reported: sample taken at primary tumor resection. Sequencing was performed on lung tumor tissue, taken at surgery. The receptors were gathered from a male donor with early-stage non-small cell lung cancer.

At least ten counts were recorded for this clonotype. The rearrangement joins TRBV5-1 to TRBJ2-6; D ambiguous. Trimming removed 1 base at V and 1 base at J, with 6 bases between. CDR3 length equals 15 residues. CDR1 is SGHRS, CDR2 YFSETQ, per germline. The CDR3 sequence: CASSLLESGANVLTF. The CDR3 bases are TGCGCCAGCAGCTTGTTAGAATCTGGGGCCAACGTCCTGACTTTC.

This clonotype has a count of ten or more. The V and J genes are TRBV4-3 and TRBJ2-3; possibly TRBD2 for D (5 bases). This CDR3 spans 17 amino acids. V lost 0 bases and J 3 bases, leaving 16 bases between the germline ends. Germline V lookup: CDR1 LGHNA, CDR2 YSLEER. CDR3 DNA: TGCGCCAGCAGCCAAGATATCGCGGGCCCGGGTACAGATACGCAGTATTTT. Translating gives CASSQDIAGPGTDTQYF.

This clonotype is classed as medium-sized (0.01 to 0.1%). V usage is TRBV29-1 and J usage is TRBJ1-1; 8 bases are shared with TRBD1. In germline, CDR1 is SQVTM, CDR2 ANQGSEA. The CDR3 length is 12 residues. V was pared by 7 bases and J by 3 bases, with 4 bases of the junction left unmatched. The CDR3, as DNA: TGCAGCGCGTTACAGGGGGACACTGAAGCTTTCTTT. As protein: CSALQGDTEAFF.

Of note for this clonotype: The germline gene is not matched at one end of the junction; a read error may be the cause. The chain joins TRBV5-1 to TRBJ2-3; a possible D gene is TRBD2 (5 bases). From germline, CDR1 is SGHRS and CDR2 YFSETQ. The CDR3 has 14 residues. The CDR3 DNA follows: TGCGCCAGCAGCTCGAGCGGTAGCACAGATTCGCAGTATTTT. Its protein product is CASSSSGSTDSQYF.

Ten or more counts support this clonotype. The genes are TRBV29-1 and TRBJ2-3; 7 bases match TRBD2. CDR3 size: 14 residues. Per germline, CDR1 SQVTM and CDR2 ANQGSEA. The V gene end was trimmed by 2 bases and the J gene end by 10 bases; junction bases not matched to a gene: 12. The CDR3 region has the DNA TGCAGCGTTGAACCAAGCCTAGCGGTATCTTCGCAGTATTTT. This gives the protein CSVEPSLAVSSQYF.

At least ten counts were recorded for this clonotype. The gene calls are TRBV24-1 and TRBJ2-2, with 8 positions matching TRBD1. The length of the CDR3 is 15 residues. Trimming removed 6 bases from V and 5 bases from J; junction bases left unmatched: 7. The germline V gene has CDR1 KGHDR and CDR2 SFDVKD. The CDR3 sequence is CATSPGQETTGELFF. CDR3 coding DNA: TGTGCCACCAGTCCGGGACAGGAGACTACCGGGGAGCTGTTTTTT.

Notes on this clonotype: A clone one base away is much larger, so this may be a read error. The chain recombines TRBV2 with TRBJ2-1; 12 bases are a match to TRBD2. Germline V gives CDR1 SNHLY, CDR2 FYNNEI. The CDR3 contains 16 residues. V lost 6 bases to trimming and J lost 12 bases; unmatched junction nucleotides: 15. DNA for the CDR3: TGTGCCAGCAGCCAATCTCTAGCGGGAGGGCCATTTGGGCAGTTCTTC. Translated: CASSQSLAGGPFGQFF.

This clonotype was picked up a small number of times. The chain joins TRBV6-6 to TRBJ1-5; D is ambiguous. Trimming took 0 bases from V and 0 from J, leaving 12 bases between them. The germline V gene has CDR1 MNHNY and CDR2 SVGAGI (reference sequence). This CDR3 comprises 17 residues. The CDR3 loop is CASSYSFGQYSNQPQHF. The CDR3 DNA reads TGTGCCAGCAGTTACTCGTTCGGCCAGTATAGCAATCAGCCCCAGCATTTT.

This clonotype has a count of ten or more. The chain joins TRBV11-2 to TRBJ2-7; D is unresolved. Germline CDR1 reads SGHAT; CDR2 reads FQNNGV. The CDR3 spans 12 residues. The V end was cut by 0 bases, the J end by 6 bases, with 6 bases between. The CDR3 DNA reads TGTGCCAGCAGCTTAGAAAAGGGCGAGCAGTACTTC. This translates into CASSLEKGEQYF.